Included here is one TCR beta chain sequence, with context. Its specificity is not known. The read ends 3 residues shy of where the CDR3 ends; the end is completed using the germline J gene. These data are taken from a study of T cells in women clearing cervical HPV infection. General observations from the study: CIN3+ cases had significantly higher TCR richness than controls; evenness did not differ. Controls had more TRBV6-7 (around 0.15%) than cases (about 0.11%).

All participants had a single incident cervical HPV16 infection, and prevalent HPV16 infections were excluded. TCRdb keeps only in-frame clones here, not all; method: immunoSEQ multiplex PCR. The sample includes about 14,000 clones. The CDR3 sequence is 14 residues long. Germline assignment: CDR1 SEHNR and CDR2 FQNEAQ (reference sequence). The chain links TRBV7-9 to TRBJ2-3; weak D call: TRBD1 (5 bases). This receptor was taken from a woman between 18 and 75 years old with a cervical HPV16 infection that either progressed to CIN3+ or cleared (not recorded which). The specimen sequenced was blood buffy coat. The sequenced part of the CDR3 DNA is TGTGCCAGCAGCCGTACGGACACCCAAGAGACG. The encoded protein is CASSRTDTQET. The CDR3 reads in full as CASSRTDTQETQYF.